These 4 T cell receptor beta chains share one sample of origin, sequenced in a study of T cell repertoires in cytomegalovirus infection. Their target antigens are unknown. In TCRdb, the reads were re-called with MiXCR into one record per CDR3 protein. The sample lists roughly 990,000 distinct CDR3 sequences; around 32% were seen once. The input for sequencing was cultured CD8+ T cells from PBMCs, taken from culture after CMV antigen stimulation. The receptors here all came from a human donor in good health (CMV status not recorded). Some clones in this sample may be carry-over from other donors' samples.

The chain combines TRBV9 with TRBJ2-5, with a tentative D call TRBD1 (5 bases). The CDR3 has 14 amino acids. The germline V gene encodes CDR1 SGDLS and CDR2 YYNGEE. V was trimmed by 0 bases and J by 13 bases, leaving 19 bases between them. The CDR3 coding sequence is TGTGCCAGCAGCGTAGACGCGGACCCAGGACATCGGTACTTC. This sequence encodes CASSVDADPGHRYF.

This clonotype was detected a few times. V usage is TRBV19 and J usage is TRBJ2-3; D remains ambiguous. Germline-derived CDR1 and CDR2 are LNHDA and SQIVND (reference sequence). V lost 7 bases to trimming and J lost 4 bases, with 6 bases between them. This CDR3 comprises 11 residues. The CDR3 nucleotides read TGTGCCAGTATAGACGCAGATACGCAGTATTTT. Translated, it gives CASIDADTQYF. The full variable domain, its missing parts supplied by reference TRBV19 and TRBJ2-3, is DGGITQSPKYLFRKEGQNVTLSCEQNLNHDAMYWYRQDPGQGLRLIYYSQIVNDFQKGDIAEGYSVSREKKESFPLTVTSAQKNPTAFYLCASIDADTQYFGPGTRLTVL.

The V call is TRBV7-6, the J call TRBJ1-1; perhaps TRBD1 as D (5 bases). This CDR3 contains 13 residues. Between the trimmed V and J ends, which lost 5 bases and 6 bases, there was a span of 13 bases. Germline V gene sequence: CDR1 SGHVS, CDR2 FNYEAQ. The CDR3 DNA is TGTGCCAGCAGCCCGGAGAGGGGATCTGAAGCTTTCTTT. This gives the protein CASSPERGSEAFF.

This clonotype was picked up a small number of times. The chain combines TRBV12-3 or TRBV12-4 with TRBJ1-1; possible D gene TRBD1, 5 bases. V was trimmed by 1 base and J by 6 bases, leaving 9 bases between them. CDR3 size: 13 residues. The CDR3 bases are TGTGCCAGCAGTTTAGTGACAGACGCTGAAGCTTTCTTT. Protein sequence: CASSLVTDAEAFF.